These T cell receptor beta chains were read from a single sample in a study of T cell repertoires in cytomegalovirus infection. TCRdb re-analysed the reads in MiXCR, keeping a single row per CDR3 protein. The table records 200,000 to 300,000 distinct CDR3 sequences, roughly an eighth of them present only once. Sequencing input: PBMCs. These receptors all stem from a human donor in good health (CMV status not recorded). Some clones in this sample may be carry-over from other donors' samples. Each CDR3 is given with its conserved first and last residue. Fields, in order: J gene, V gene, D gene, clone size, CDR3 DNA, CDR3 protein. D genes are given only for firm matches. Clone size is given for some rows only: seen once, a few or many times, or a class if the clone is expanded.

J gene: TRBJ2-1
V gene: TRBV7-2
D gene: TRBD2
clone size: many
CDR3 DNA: TGTGCCAGCAGCGCCGGGACTACCGCCTACAATGAGCAGTTCTTC
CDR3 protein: CASSAGTTAYNEQFF

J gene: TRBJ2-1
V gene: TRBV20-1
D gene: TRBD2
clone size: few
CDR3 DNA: TGCAGTGCTAGGGATATAGCTAGCGGGAACGGTGAGCAGTTCTTC
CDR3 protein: CSARDIASGNGEQFF

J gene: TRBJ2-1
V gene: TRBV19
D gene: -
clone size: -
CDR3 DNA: TGTGCCAGTAAATTGGTATCTCTGGGCGATGAGCAGTTCTTC
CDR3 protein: CASKLVSLGDEQFF

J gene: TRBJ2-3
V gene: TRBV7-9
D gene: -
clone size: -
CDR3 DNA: TGTGCCAGCAACCCTATCACAGGTCGGGGCACAGATACGCAGTATTTT
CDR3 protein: CASNPITGRGTDTQYF

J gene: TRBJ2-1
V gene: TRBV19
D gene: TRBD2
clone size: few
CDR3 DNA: TGTGCCAGTAGTATAAAGCGGGAGGCTCCGGTGGAGCAGTTCTTC
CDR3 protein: CASSIKREAPVEQFF

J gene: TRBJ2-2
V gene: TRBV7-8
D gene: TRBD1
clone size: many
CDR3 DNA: TGTGCCAGCAGAACAGGGACAGGCCGGAACACCGGGGAGCTGTTTTTT
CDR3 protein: CASRTGTGRNTGELFF

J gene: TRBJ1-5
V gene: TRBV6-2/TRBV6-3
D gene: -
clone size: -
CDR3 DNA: TGTGCCAGCAGTGCCATAAGTGGAAGCCTACATAGCAATCAGCCCCAGCATTTT
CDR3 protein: CASSAISGSLHSNQPQHF

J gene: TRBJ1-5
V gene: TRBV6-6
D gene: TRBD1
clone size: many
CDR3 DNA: TGTGCCAGCAGTTACTCGAGGGCAGGGGGACAGCCCCAGCATTTT
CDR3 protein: CASSYSRAGGQPQHF

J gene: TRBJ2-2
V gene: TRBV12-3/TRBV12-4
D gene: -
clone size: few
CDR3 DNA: TGTGCCAGCAGTTTGCGGTTCACCGGGGAGCTGTTTTTT
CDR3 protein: CASSLRFTGELFF

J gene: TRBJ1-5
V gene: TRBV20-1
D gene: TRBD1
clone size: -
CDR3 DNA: TGCAGTGCTAGAGATAAGGGACAGGGAAAATTCGGCAATCAGCCCCAGCATTTT
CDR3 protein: CSARDKGQGKFGNQPQHF

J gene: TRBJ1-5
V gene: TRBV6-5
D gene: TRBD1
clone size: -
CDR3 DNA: TGTGCCAGCAGTTACCGCAGGGGGCCGGGAAATCAGCCCCAGCATTTT
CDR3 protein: CASSYRRGPGNQPQHF

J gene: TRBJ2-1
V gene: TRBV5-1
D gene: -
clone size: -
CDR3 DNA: TGCGCCAGCAGCTTGGCGGCGACCAGCAATGAGCAGTTCTTC
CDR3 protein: CASSLAATSNEQFF

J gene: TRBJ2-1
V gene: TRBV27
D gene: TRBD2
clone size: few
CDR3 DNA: TGTGCCAGCAGTCTTCTAGCGGGAGCGGGGGAGCAGTTCTTC
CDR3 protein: CASSLLAGAGEQFF

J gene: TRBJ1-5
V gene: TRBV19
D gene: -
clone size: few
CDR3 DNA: TGTGCCAGTAGCTTTCACCGGAGAACCAATCAGCCCCAGCATTTT
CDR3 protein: CASSFHRRTNQPQHF

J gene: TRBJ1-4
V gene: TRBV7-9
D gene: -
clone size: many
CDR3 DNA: TGTGCCAGCACCTCGAGGTGGACACCGAGGAATGAAAAACTGTTTTTT
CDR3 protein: CASTSRWTPRNEKLFF

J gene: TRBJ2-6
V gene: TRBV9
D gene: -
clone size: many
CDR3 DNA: TGTGCCAGCAGCGACGGGTCAGCACCCTCTGGGGCCAACGTCCTGACTTTC
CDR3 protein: CASSDGSAPSGANVLTF

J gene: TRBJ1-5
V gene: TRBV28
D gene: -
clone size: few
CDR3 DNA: TGTGCCAGCAGTTTATTCACCCCGCCGAATCAGCCCCAGCATTTT
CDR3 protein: CASSLFTPPNQPQHF

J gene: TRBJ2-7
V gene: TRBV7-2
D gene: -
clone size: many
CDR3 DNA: TGTGCCAGCAGCCCCTCTCTCCTATCGAGCTCCTACGAGCAGTACTTC
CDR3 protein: CASSPSLLSSSYEQYF

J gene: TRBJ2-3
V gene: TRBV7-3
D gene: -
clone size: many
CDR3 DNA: TGTGCCAGCAGTCCAACAGGGAGCACAGATACGCAGTATTTT
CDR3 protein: CASSPTGSTDTQYF

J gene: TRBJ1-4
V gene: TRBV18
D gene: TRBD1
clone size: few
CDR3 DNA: TGTGCCAGCTCTTCCGGGACAGGGAATGAAAAACTGTTTTTT
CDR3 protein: CASSSGTGNEKLFF

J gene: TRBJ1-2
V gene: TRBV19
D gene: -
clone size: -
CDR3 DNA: TGTGCCATCGGATTAGCTAACTATGGCTACACCTTC
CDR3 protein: CAIGLANYGYTF

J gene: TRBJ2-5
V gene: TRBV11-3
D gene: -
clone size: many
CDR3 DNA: TGTGCCAGCAGCTTGGATGGCAGCCTAGGGGAGACCCAGTACTTC
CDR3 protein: CASSLDGSLGETQYF

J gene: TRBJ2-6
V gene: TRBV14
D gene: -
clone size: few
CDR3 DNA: TGTGCCAGCAGCCGTCCCACCTCTGGGGCCAACGTCCTGACTTTC
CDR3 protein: CASSRPTSGANVLTF

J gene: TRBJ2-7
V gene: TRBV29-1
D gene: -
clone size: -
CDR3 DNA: TGCAGCGTTGCGAGGGGGGACGAGCAGTACTTC
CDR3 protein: CSVARGDEQYF

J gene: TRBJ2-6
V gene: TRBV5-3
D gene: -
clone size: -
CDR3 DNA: TGTGCCAGCAGCTCTCAGGGTCGACGCTCTGGGGCCAACGTCCTGACTTTC
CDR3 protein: CASSSQGRRSGANVLTF

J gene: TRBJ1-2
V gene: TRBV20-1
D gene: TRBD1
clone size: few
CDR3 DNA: TGCAGTGCCCGGGACAGGGATAACTATGGCTACACCTTC
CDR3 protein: CSARDRDNYGYTF

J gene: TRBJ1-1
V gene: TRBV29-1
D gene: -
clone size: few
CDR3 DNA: TGCAGCGTTGGAGGAGGCTTGGGGACTGAAGCTTTCTTT
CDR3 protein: CSVGGGLGTEAFF

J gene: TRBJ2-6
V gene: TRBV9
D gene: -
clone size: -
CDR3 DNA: TGTGCCAGCACCAGGAGGAGGGTATCTGGGGCCAACGTCCTGACTTTC
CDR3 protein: CASTRRRVSGANVLTF

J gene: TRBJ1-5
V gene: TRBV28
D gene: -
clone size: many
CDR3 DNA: TGTGCCAGCAGAAAGGTTAGGGGCAATCAGCCCCAGCATTTT
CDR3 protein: CASRKVRGNQPQHF

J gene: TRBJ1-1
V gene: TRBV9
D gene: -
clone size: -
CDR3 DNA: TGTGCCAGCAGCGAACATCTAAAAACTGAAGCTTTCTTT
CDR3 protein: CASSEHLKTEAFF

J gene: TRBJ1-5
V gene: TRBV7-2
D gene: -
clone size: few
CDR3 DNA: TGTGCCAGCAGCTCGAACCGGGACCCCAATCAGCCCCAGCATTTT
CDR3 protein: CASSSNRDPNQPQHF

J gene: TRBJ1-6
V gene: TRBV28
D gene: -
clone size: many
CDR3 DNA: TGTGCCAGCGCTCCCCCTCGGGGGGGGACACAATCACCCCTCCACTTT
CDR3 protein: CASAPPRGGTQSPLHF

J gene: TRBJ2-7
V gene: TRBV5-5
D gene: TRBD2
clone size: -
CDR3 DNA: TGTGCCAGCAGCTCCAGCGGGAGGATCACCTACGAGCAGTACTTC
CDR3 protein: CASSSSGRITYEQYF

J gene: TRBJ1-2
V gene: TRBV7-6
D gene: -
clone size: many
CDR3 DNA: TGTGCCAGCAGCTTATCTCCCGGTACCTACCATAACTATGGCTACACCTTC
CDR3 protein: CASSLSPGTYHNYGYTF

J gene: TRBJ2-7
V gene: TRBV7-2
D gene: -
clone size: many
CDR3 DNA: TGTGCCAGCAGCTTGGAAGGTAGAATGGTGTACGAGCAGTACTTC
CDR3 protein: CASSLEGRMVYEQYF

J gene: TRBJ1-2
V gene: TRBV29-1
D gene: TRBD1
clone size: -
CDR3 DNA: TGCAGCGTTGAAGAATGGGACAGGGGAAAAGGCTACACCTTC
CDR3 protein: CSVEEWDRGKGYTF

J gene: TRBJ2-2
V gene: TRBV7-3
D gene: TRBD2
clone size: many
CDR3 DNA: TGTGCCAGCAGTTTCTCCGGGGGGTATACCGGGGAGCTGTTTTTT
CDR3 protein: CASSFSGGYTGELFF

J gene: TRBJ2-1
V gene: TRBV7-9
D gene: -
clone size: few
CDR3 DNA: TGTGCCAGCAGCTTAGTCAGGAGCCCCCCGGAGCAGTTCTTC
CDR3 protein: CASSLVRSPPEQFF

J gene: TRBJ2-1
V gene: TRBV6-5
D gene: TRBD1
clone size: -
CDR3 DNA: TGTGCCAGCAGTTACAGAGGGGGCGGCTCCTACAATGAGCAGTTCTTC
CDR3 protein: CASSYRGGGSYNEQFF

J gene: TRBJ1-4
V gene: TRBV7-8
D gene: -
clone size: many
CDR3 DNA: TGTGCCAGCAGCGCAGACGGTGCAACTAATGAAAAACTGTTTTTT
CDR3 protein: CASSADGATNEKLFF

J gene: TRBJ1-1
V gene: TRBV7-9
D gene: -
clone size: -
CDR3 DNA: TGTGCCAGCAGCCAACAGAACACTGAAGCTTTCTTT
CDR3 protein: CASSQQNTEAFF

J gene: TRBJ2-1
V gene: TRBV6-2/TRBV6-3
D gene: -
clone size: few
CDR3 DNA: TGTGCCAGCACTCGGGACGGTTACAATGAGCAGTTCTTC
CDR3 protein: CASTRDGYNEQFF

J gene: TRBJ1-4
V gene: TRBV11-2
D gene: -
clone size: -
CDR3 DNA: TGTGCCAGCAGTGCCCGGGGCAGCCATAATGAAAAACTGTTTTTT
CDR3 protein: CASSARGSHNEKLFF

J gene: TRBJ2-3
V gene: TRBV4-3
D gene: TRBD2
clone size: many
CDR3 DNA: TGCGCCAGCAGCCAAGATCTAGCGGGACAAAGCACAGATACGCAGTATTTT
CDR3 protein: CASSQDLAGQSTDTQYF

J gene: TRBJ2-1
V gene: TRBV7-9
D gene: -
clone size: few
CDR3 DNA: TGTGCCAGCAGCCCTTGGATGGAGGTCAACAATGAGCAGTTCTTC
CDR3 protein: CASSPWMEVNNEQFF

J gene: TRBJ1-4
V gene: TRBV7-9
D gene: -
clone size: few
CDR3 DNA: TGTGCCAGCAGCACCCGGGACCGGTATGCAACTAATGAAAAACTGTTTTTT
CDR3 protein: CASSTRDRYATNEKLFF

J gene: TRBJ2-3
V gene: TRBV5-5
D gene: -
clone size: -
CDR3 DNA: TGTGCCAGCAGCCTACCGTCTGGGAGCACAGATACGCAGTATTTT
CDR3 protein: CASSLPSGSTDTQYF

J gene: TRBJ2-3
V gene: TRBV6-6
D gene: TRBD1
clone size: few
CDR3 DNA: TGTGCCAGCAGGACTACAGGGGTAGATACGCAGTATTTT
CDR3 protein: CASRTTGVDTQYF

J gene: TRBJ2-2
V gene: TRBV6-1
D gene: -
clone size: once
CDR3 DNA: TGTGCCAGCTGCGGACAGAGGAACACCGGGGAGCTGTTTTTT
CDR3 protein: CASCGQRNTGELFF

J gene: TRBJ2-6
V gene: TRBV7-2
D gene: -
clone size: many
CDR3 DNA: TGTGCCAGCAGCTCCACCTGGGGGGCTGGGGCCAACGTCCTGACTTTC
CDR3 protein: CASSSTWGAGANVLTF

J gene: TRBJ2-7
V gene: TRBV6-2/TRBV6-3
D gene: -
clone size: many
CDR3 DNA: TGTGCCAGCACTAAGATGGGGCAGGGAATACATGGAGCCTACGAGCAGTACTTC
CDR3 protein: CASTKMGQGIHGAYEQYF

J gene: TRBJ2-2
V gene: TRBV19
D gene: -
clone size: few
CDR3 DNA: TGTGCCAGTAGTATAGGCACGGCGGGATCGAACACCGGGGAGCTGTTTTTT
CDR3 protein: CASSIGTAGSNTGELFF

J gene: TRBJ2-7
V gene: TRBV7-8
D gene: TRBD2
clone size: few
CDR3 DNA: TGTGCCAGCAGCGACCGGGGAGCGGGAAGAAACGAGCAGTACTTC
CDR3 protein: CASSDRGAGRNEQYF

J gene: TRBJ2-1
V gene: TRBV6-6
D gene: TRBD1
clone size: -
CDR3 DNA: TGTGCCAGCAGTGTAACAGGGGGCTCCTACAATGAGCAGTTCTTC
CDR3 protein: CASSVTGGSYNEQFF

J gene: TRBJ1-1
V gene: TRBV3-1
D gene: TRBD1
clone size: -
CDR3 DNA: TGTGCCAGCAGCCAAGTATCACAGGGGGCGAACTTGCGAGTGAACACTGAAGCTTTCTTT
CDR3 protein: CASSQVSQGANLRVNTEAFF